Following are 13 T cell receptor beta chains from one sample sequenced in a study of vaccination and CD4 T cells after COVID-19 (dated by TCRdb to between 2022 and 2023). In light of the paper, this sample's treatment or condition label describes: approximately nine-day PBMC culture with coronavirus spike peptide pools or control peptides (ViraFEST assay). Libraries came from PCR. Sequencing relied on an Illumina iSeq 100. DNA from cultured CD4+ T cells underwent TCR sequencing with the Oncomine TCR Beta short-read assay at the Johns Hopkins FTIC core. TCRdb passed the public sequencing reads through fastp at Q25 and MiXCR, retaining productive beta sequences. Under each unique CDR3 protein, matching rows form one entry showing the most common genes and DNA. This sample is represented by about 15,000 distinct CDR3 sequences; 40% to 45% of them were singletons. The ten top clones hold 20% to 25% of the sample.

No cognate antigen is known for these TCRs. Sequenced material: cultured CD4+ T cells from blood. These receptors were collected from a human donor with COVID-19.

This rearrangement joins TRBV20-1 to TRBJ2-5; D might be TRBD2 (7 bases). There are 15 residues in the CDR3. CDR1 is DFQATT and CDR2 is SNEGSKA in the germline V gene (reference sequence). V lost 0 bases and J lost 5, with 16 bases in between. CDR3: CSAREVGGPLETQYF. DNA for the CDR3: TGCAGTGCTAGAGAGGTGGGGGGGCCCTTGGAGACCCAGTACTTC.

This chain joins TRBV6-5 and TRBJ2-3, with 8 bases that match TRBD1. CDR1 and CDR2 from the germline V gene are MNHEY and SVGAGI. After removal of 3 bases from V and 5 bases from J, the junction contained 10 bases not matched to a gene. The CDR3 extends over 16 amino acids. This CDR3 reads CASSYGQGAHLDTQYF. The CDR3 coding sequence is TGTGCCAGCAGTTATGGGCAGGGGGCGCATTTAGATACGCAGTATTTT.

Worth noting for this clonotype: A read error may produce the germline difference seen at one junction end. The V and J genes are TRBV5-3 and TRBJ1-6, with TRBD1 matching over 8 bases. TRBV5-3 counts as an open reading frame of uncertain function. The CDR3 runs 19 residues. The CDR3 loop is CASSLHSRDRSIYNSPLHF. The CDR3 region has the DNA TGTGCCAGCAGCTTGCATTCACGGGACAGGTCAATCTATAATTCACCCCTCCACTTT.

The chain joins TRBV10-1 to TRBJ2-2, with 8 nucleotides matching TRBD1. Unmatched junction bases numbered 10, after V lost 5 bases and J lost 5 bases. There are 16 residues in the CDR3. Looked up from germline, CDR1 is WNHNN and CDR2 is SYGVQD (reference sequence). CDR3 amino acids: CASSRDRLTGTGELFF. DNA of the CDR3: TGCGCCAGCAGTAGGGACAGGTTGACTGGGACCGGGGAGCTGTTTTTT.

The chain carries TRBV19 and TRBJ2-7, with 7 bases matching TRBD1. V trimming: 0 bases; J trimming: 3 bases; junction bases outside the gene matches: 8. Per the germline V gene, CDR1 is LNHDA and CDR2 is SQIVND (reference sequence). The CDR3 totals 16 residues. The CDR3 coding sequence is TGTGCCAGTAGTATAGATCTCGGGACAGCGTTCTACGAGCAGTACTTC. Its protein product is CASSIDLGTAFYEQYF.

The genes are TRBV12-3 or TRBV12-4 and TRBJ1-2; TRBD1 might be the D (6 bases). V lost 6 bases and J lost 8, with 16 bases in between. The CDR3 is made up of 13 amino acids. DNA of the CDR3: TGTGCCAGCAGCGAGGACAGTCGGAAGGGCTACACCTTC. This codes for CASSEDSRKGYTF.

The chain has TRBV19 and TRBJ2-7; no clear D gene. With 1 base removed from V and 0 bases from J, the gap between germline ends came to 10 bases. The CDR3 has 15 residues. Germline V lookup: CDR1 LNHDA, CDR2 SQIVND (reference sequence). CDR3 bases: TGTGCCAGTAGTATAGGATCCCATAGCTCCTACGAGCAGTACTTC. Protein sequence: CASSIGSHSSYEQYF.

The CDR3 loop is CASSSSGYSYEQYF. The CDR3 DNA reads TGTGCCAGCAGCTCCTCAGGATACTCCTACGAGCAGTACTTC. The chain combines TRBV5-4 with TRBJ2-7; no firm D call. The CDR3 is 14 residues long. V lost 3 bases and J 0 bases, leaving 10 bases between the germline ends. The germline gives CDR1 SGHNT, CDR2 YYREEE (reference sequence).

The DNA for the CDR3 is TGCGCCAGCAGTGTGCAGGGAAACAACGAGCAGTACTTC. It yields the protein CASSVQGNNEQYF. This chain uses TRBV10-1 with TRBJ2-7; TRBD1 is a possible D gene (5 bases). This CDR3 is 13 amino acids long. Trimming left V 4 bases short and J 5 bases short, with 12 bases between. Germline CDR1 reads WNHNN; CDR2 reads SYGVQD (reference sequence).

This clonotype appeared a few times. V gene TRBV20-1 combines with J gene TRBJ1-2; D remains ambiguous. Germline V gene data show CDR1 as DFQATT and CDR2 as SNEGSKA (reference sequence). Trimming took off 1 base at V and 7 bases at J, with 22 bases between the two ends. The CDR3 totals 16 residues. CDR3: CSARVPGTALTGGYTF. Written as DNA, the CDR3 is TGCAGTGCTAGAGTTCCGGGAACGGCGTTAACTGGTGGCTACACCTTC.

This clonotype was found a few times. The J gene is TRBJ1-2, the V gene TRBV6-5; D unresolved. V lost 0 bases, J lost 7 bases, and 24 bases lay in between. The CDR3 length is 18 residues. Germline V CDR1 and CDR2: MNHEY, SVGAGI. The CDR3 coding sequence is TGTGCCAGCAGTTACTCGGACCCCTCTCTCGGGAGGTGGAGTGGCTACACCTTC. Its translation: CASSYSDPSLGRWSGYTF.

The chain uses TRBV14 and TRBJ1-4; the D gene is possibly TRBD1 (5 bases). The CDR3 is 14 amino acids. V dropped 2 bases and J dropped 10 bases, with 14 bases sitting between them. From germline, CDR1 is SGHDN and CDR2 FVKESK. CDR3 bases: TGTGCCAGCAGCCAACTAACAGGCGGTGGAAAACTGTTTTTT. This gives the protein CASSQLTGGGKLFF.

This sequence joins TRBV20-1 and TRBJ2-3; 10 bases are a match to TRBD2. V lost 1 base to trimming and J lost 6 bases; unmatched junction nucleotides: 10. This CDR3 has 16 residues. Germline CDR1 DFQATT, CDR2 SNEGSKA (reference sequence). The CDR3 protein is CSARGVIAGGADTQYF. CDR3 nucleotide sequence: TGCAGTGCTAGAGGAGTAATAGCGGGGGGTGCGGATACGCAGTATTTT.